This TCR beta chain was recorded in a study of T cells in Graves' hyperthyroidism and ophthalmopathy. On this clonotype: A much larger clone lies a single base off, so this may be a read error.

Amplification of TCR beta CDR3 regions used RNA as the template. RT-PCR in the first round (using the HTBI primer set) targeted the TCR CDR3. One entry per CDR3 protein, called by TCRdb with MiXCR from the multiplex PCR reads. The sample lists just over 550,000 distinct CDR3 sequences, around 46% occurring once. The diagnoses drew upon clinical symptoms, serum thyroxine and TRAb, thyroid ultrasound and orbital computed tomography. The CDR3 has 14 residues. With 6 bases removed from V and 4 bases from J, the gap between germline ends came to 15 bases. Germline-derived CDR1 and CDR2 are LNHDA and SQIVND (reference sequence).

The gene calls are TRBV19 and TRBJ1-1; D gene uncertain. This receptor was identified in a woman under 30 with Graves' hyperthyroidism. Sample: peripheral blood or thyroid tissue (not recorded which). The CDR3 here is CASSLTRRSTEAFF. The CDR3 coding sequence is TGTGCCAGTAGCCTGACAAGACGGAGCACTGAAGCTTTCTTT.